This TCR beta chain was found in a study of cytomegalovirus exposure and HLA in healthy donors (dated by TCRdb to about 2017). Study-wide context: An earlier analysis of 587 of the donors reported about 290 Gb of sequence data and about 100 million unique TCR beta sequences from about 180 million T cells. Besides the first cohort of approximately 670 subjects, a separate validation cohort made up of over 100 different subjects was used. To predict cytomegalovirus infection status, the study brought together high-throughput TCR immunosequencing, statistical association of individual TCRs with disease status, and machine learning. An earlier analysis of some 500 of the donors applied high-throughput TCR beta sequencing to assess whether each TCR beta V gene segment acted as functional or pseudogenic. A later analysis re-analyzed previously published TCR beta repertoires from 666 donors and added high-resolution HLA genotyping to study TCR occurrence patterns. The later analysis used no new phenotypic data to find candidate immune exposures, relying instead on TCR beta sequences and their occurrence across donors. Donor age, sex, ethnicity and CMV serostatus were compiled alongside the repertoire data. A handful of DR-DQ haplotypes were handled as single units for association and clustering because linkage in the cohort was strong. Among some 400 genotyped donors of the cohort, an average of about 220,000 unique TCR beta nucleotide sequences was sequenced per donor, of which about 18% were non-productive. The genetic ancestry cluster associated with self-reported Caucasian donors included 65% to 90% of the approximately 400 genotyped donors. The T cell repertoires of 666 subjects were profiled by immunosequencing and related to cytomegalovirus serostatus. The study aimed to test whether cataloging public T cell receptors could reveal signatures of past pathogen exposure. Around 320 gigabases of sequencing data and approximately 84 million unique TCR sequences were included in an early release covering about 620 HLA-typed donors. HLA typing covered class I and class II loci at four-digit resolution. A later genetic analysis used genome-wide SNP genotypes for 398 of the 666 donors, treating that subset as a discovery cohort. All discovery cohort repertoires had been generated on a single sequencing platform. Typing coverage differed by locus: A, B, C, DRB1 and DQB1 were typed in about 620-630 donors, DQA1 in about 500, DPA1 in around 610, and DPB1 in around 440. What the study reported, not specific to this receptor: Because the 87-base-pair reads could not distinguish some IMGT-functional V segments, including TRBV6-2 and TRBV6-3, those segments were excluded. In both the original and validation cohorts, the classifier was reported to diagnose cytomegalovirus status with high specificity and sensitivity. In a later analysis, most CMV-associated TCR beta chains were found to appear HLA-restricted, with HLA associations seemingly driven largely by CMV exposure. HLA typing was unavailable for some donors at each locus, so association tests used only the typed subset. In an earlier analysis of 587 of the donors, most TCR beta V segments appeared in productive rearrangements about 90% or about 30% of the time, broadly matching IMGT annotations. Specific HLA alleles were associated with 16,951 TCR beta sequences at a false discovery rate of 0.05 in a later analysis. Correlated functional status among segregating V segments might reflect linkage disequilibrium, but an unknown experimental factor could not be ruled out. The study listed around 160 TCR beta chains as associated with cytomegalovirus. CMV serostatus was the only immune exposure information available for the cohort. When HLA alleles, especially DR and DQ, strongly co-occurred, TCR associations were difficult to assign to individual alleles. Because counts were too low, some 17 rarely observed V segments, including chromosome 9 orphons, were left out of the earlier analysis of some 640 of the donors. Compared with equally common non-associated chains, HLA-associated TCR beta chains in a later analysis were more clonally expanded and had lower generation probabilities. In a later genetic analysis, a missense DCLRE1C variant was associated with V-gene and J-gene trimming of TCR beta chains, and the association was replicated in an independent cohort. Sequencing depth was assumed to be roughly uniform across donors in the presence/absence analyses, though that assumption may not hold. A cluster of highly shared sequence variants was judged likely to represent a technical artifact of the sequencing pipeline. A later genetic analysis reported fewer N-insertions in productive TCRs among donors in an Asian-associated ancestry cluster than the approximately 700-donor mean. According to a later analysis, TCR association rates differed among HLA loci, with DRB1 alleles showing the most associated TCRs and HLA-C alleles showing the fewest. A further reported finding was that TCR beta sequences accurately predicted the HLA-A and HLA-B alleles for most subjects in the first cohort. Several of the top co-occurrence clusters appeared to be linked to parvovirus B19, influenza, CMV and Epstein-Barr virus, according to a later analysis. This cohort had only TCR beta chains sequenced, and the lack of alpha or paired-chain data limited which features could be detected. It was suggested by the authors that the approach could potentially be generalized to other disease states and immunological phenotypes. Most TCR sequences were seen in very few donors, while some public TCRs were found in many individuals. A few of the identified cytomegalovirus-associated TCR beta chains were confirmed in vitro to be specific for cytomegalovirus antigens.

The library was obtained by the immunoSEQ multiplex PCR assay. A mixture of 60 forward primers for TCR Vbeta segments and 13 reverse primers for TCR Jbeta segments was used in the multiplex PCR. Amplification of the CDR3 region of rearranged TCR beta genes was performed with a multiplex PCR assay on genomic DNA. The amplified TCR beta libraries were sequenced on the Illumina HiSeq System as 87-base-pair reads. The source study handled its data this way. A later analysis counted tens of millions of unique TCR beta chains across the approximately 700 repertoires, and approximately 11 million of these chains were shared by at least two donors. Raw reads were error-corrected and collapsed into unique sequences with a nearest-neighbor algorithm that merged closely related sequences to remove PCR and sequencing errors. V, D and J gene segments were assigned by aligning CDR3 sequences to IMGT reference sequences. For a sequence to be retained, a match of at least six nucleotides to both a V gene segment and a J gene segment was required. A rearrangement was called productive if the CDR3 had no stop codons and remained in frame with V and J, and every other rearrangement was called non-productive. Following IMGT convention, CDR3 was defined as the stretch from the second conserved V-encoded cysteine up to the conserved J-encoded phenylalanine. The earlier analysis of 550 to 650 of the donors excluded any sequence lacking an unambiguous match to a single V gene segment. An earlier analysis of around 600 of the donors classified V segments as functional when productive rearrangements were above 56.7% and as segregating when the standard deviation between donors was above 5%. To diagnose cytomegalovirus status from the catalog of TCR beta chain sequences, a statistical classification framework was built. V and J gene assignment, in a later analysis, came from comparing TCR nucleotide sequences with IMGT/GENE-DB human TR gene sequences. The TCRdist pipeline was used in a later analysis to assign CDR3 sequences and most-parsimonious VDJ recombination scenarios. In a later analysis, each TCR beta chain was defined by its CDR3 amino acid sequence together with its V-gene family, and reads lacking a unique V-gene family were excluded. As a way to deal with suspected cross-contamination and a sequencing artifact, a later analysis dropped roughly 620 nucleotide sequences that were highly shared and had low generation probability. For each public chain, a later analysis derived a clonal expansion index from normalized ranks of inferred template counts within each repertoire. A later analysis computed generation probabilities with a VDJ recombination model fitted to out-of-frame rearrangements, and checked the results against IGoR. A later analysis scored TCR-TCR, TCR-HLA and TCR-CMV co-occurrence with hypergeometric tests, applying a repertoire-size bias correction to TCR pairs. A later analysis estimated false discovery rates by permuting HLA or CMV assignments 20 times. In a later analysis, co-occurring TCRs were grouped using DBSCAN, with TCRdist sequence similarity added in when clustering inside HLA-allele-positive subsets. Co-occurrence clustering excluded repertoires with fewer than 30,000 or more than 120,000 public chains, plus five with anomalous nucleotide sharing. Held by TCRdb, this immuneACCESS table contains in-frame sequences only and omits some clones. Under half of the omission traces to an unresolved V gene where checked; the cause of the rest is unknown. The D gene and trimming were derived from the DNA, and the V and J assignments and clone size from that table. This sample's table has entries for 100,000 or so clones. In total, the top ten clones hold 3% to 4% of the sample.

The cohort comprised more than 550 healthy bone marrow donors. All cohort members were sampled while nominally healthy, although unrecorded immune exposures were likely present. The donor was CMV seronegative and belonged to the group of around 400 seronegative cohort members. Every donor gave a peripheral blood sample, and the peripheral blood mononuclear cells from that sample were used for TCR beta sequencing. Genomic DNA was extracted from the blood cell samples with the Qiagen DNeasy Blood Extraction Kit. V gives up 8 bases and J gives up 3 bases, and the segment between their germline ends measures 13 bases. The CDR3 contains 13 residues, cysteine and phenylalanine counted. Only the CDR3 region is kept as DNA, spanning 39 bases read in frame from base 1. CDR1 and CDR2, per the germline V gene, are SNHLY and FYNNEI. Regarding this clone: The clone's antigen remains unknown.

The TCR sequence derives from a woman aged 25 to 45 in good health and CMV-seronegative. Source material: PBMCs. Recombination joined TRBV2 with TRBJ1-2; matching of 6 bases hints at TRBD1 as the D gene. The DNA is TGTGCCAGCGTCTGGGGGGGCTACTATGGCTACACCTTC. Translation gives CASVWGGYYGYTF.